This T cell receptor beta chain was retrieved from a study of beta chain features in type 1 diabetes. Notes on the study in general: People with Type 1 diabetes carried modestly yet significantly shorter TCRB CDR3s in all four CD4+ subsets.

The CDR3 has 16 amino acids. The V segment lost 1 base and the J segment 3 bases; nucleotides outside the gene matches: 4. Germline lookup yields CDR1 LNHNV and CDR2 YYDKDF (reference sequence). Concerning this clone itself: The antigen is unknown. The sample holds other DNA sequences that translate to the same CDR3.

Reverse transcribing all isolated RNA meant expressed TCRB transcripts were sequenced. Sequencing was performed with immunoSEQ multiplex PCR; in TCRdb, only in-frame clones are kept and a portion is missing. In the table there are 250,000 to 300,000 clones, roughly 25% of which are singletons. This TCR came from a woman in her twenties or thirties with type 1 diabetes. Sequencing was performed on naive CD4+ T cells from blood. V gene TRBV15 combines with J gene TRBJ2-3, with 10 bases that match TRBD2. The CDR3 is CATSRARTSGTDTQYF. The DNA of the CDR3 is TGTGCCACCAGCAGAGCAAGGACTAGCGGTACAGATACGCAGTATTTT. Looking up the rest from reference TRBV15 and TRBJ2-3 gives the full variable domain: DAMVIQNPRYQVTQFGKPVTLSCSQTLNHNVMYWYQQKSSQAPKLLFHYYDKDFNNEADTPDNFQSRRPNTSFCFLDIRSPGLGDTAMYLCATSRARTSGTDTQYFGPGTRLTVL.